This TCR beta chain was identified during a study of shared clonotypes between healthy human individuals. About this clone itself: Its target is not known.

V lost 5 bases and J lost 1, with 11 bases in between. This CDR3 is built from 14 residues. Germline assignment: CDR1 MNHNS and CDR2 SASEGT. The donors, all of them Caucasian adults, lived in Nashville, Tennessee. Produced via immunoSEQ multiplex PCR; TCRdb's table is partial and in-frame only. The data contain approximately 980,000 clones, roughly 72% of them seen just once; the ten biggest clones take up approximately 1.5%. General study findings and limits: The sampled material consisted only of blood, and tissue repertoires are likely to differ.

The sequenced sample consisted of memory CD4+ T cells sorted from blood. The subset here: CD45RA-negative fraction. The clonotype was recovered from a man between 18 and 29 years old in good health. This sequence joins TRBV6-1 and TRBJ2-5; D gene unclear. The CDR3 bases are TGTGCCAGCAGTCTACAGCCACGCCAAGAGACCCAGTACTTC. Translating gives CASSLQPRQETQYF.